This T cell receptor beta chain was captured by sequencing in a study of T cell repertoires and leukemia-associated antigens. Details on this clonotype: Its antigen is unknown. A read error may produce the germline difference seen at one junction end.

TCRdb re-analysed the 5' RACE reads in MiXCR, keeping a single row per CDR3 protein. The table has fewer than 15,000 distinct CDR3 sequences, over 40% seen once. The CDR3 is 16 amino acids. Germline CDR1 reads DFQATT; CDR2 reads SNEGSKA (reference sequence). This sequence originates from a female donor in good health. Sequencing was done on a sample of CD3+ T cells sorted from blood and cultured. The J gene is TRBJ1-2, the V gene TRBV20-1, with TRBD1 matching over 10 bases. The CDR3 nucleotides read TGCAGTGCTAGATCAGGGACAGGGGCGGGGGGCTATGGCTACGCCTTC. This encodes CSARSGTGAGGYGYAF.